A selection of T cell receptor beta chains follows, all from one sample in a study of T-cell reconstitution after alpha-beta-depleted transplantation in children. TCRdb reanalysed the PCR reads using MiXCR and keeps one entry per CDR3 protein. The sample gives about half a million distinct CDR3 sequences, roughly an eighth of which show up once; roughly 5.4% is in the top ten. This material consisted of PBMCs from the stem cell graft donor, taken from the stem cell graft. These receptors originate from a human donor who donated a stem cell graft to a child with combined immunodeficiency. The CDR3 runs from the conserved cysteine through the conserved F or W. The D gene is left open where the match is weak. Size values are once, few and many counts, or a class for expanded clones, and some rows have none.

CDR3 protein: CASSEGPNTGELFF; CDR3 DNA: TGTGCCAGCAGTGAGGGACCGAACACCGGGGAGCTGTTTTTT; V gene: TRBV25-1; D gene: NA; clone size: few; J gene: TRBJ2-2
CDR3 protein: CASSQDFRFYEQYF; CDR3 DNA: TGCGCCAGCAGCCAAGATTTTAGGTTTTACGAGCAGTACTTC; V gene: TRBV4-3; D gene: NA; clone size: many; J gene: TRBJ2-7
CDR3 protein: CASSSHTTGTSGGRRYF; CDR3 DNA: TGTGCCAGCAGTTCCCACACCACCGGGACTAGCGGGGGCCGACGGTACTTC; V gene: TRBV12-3/TRBV12-4; D gene: TRBD2; clone size: NA; J gene: TRBJ2-5
CDR3 protein: CASSLSVRDRGEKLFF; CDR3 DNA: TGTGCCAGCAGTTTGTCGGTCAGGGATCGAGGTGAAAAACTGTTTTTT; V gene: TRBV27; D gene: NA; clone size: many; J gene: TRBJ1-4
CDR3 protein: CASSFTSGRVAETQYF; CDR3 DNA: TGTGCCAGCAGTTTTACTAGCGGGAGGGTTGCGGAGACCCAGTACTTC; V gene: TRBV12-3/TRBV12-4; D gene: TRBD2; clone size: few; J gene: TRBJ2-5
CDR3 protein: CASSLEFRGGYTF; CDR3 DNA: TGCGCCAGCAGCTTGGAATTTAGGGGTGGCTACACCTTC; V gene: TRBV5-1; D gene: NA; clone size: many; J gene: TRBJ1-2
CDR3 protein: CSARTHTSTDTQYF; CDR3 DNA: TGCAGTGCTAGAACGCACACTAGCACAGATACGCAGTATTTT; V gene: TRBV20-1; D gene: NA; clone size: many; J gene: TRBJ2-3
CDR3 protein: CSAYAADTQYF; CDR3 DNA: TGCAGTGCCTACGCGGCAGATACGCAGTATTTT; V gene: TRBV20-1; D gene: NA; clone size: few; J gene: TRBJ2-3
CDR3 protein: CASIRDPNTEAFF; CDR3 DNA: TGTGCCAGCATTAGGGACCCGAACACTGAAGCTTTCTTT; V gene: TRBV12-3/TRBV12-4; D gene: NA; clone size: few; J gene: TRBJ1-1
CDR3 protein: CASSNPRGGFYGYTF; CDR3 DNA: TGTGCCAGCAGTAACCCCCGAGGGGGTTTCTATGGCTACACCTTC; V gene: TRBV28; D gene: NA; clone size: NA; J gene: TRBJ1-2
CDR3 protein: CSVERGGGEQFF; CDR3 DNA: TGCAGCGTTGAGAGGGGGGGTGGTGAGCAGTTCTTC; V gene: TRBV29-1; D gene: NA; clone size: many; J gene: TRBJ2-1
CDR3 protein: CASSYAGGPDTQYF; CDR3 DNA: TGTGCCAGCAGTTATGCGGGAGGGCCAGATACGCAGTATTTT; V gene: TRBV12-3/TRBV12-4; D gene: TRBD2; clone size: NA; J gene: TRBJ2-3
CDR3 protein: CASSYFGDNEQFF; CDR3 DNA: TGTGCCAGCAGTTACTTCGGGGACAATGAGCAGTTCTTC; V gene: TRBV6-6; D gene: NA; clone size: NA; J gene: TRBJ2-1
CDR3 protein: CASGLYEGADYEQYF; CDR3 DNA: TGTGCTAGTGGTCTCTATGAGGGGGCCGACTACGAGCAGTACTTC; V gene: TRBV12-5; D gene: TRBD1; clone size: few; J gene: TRBJ2-7
CDR3 protein: CASSSTGGMAGELFF; CDR3 DNA: TGTGCCAGCAGCTCGACAGGGGGGATGGCCGGGGAGCTGTTTTTT; V gene: TRBV7-8; D gene: TRBD1; clone size: few; J gene: TRBJ2-2
CDR3 protein: CASSPKSPSGETQYF; CDR3 DNA: TGTGCCAGCAGCCCAAAGAGCCCTAGCGGAGAGACCCAGTACTTC; V gene: TRBV14; D gene: TRBD2; clone size: few; J gene: TRBJ2-5
CDR3 protein: CASNNGGVTEAFF; CDR3 DNA: TGTGCCAGCAATAACGGGGGGGTGACTGAAGCTTTCTTT; V gene: TRBV6-2/TRBV6-3; D gene: NA; clone size: few; J gene: TRBJ1-1
CDR3 protein: CASTLGARTRSDTQYF; CDR3 DNA: TGTGCCAGCACCCTAGGGGCTAGGACTAGGTCAGATACGCAGTATTTT; V gene: TRBV7-2; D gene: TRBD2; clone size: once; J gene: TRBJ2-3
CDR3 protein: CSVQDWGYEAFF; CDR3 DNA: TGCAGCGTCCAAGATTGGGGGTATGAAGCTTTCTTT; V gene: TRBV29-1; D gene: NA; clone size: NA; J gene: TRBJ1-1
CDR3 protein: CASSLNSGIGDEQFF; CDR3 DNA: TGTGCCAGCAGTTTAAATAGCGGGATTGGTGATGAGCAGTTCTTC; V gene: TRBV27; D gene: TRBD2; clone size: NA; J gene: TRBJ2-1
CDR3 protein: CSARDRKAGDFNEQFF; CDR3 DNA: TGCAGTGCTAGAGATCGGAAAGCGGGGGATTTTAATGAGCAGTTCTTC; V gene: TRBV20-1; D gene: TRBD2; clone size: few; J gene: TRBJ2-1
CDR3 protein: CSVLAGGYEQYF; CDR3 DNA: TGCAGCGTTCTAGCGGGGGGCTACGAGCAGTACTTC; V gene: TRBV29-1; D gene: TRBD2; clone size: many; J gene: TRBJ2-7
CDR3 protein: CSAPSGTSGTYEQYF; CDR3 DNA: TGCAGTGCTCCATCCGGGACTAGCGGGACCTACGAGCAGTACTTC; V gene: TRBV20-1; D gene: TRBD2; clone size: NA; J gene: TRBJ2-7
CDR3 protein: CASSYESTSTDTQYF; CDR3 DNA: TGTGCCAGCAGTTACGAGTCTACTAGCACAGATACGCAGTATTTT; V gene: TRBV6-2/TRBV6-3; D gene: NA; clone size: NA; J gene: TRBJ2-3
CDR3 protein: CASSLGSQGAGPNTEAFF; CDR3 DNA: TGCGCCAGCAGCTTGGGATCCCAGGGGGCCGGACCGAACACTGAAGCTTTCTTT; V gene: TRBV5-1; D gene: TRBD1; clone size: few; J gene: TRBJ1-1
CDR3 protein: CASSLSGLAKNIQYF; CDR3 DNA: TGTGCCAGCAGTCTTAGCGGGTTAGCCAAAAACATTCAGTACTTC; V gene: TRBV6-1; D gene: TRBD2; clone size: NA; J gene: TRBJ2-4
CDR3 protein: CASRTGGLYEQYF; CDR3 DNA: TGTGCCAGCCGGACAGGGGGTCTATACGAGCAGTACTTC; V gene: TRBV2; D gene: TRBD1; clone size: NA; J gene: TRBJ2-7
CDR3 protein: CASSQTGLANEQYF; CDR3 DNA: TGTGCCAGCAGCCAAACCGGGCTAGCGAACGAGCAGTACTTC; V gene: TRBV4-2; D gene: NA; clone size: few; J gene: TRBJ2-7
CDR3 protein: CASSPLRAGQLGYEQYF; CDR3 DNA: TGTGCCAGCTCACCACTTCGAGCTGGACAGTTAGGCTACGAGCAGTACTTC; V gene: TRBV18; D gene: NA; clone size: NA; J gene: TRBJ2-7
CDR3 protein: CSGTQRTSGSPRYF; CDR3 DNA: TGCAGCGGGACACAAAGGACTAGCGGGAGCCCCCGGTACTTC; V gene: TRBV29-1; D gene: TRBD2; clone size: NA; J gene: TRBJ2-5
CDR3 protein: CASSLEQSGANVLTF; CDR3 DNA: TGTGCCAGCAGTTTGGAACAATCTGGGGCCAACGTCCTGACTTTC; V gene: TRBV28; D gene: NA; clone size: NA; J gene: TRBJ2-6